A selection of T cell receptor beta chains follows, all from one sample in a study of T cells expressing NK-cell markers. With the 5' RACE reads reprocessed, TCRdb shows one record per CDR3 protein and no DNA. The sample's table shows about 460,000 distinct CDR3 sequences. The sample was blood T cells: a sorted CD56 or NKG2C T cell subset, CD4+ or CD8+ T cells, or bulk PBMC T cells (not recorded which). These receptors were collected from a woman between 45 and 65 years old in good health. CDR3s include the opening cysteine and the closing phenylalanine or tryptophan.

V gene	J gene	CDR3 protein
TRBV3-1	TRBJ2-2	CASSQAGELFF
TRBV19	TRBJ2-7	CASRAVGTYEQYF
TRBV10-3	TRBJ2-1	CAMGTSGSYNEQFF
TRBV20-1	TRBJ2-4	CSARADGAKNIQYF
TRBV6-1	TRBJ2-3	CASSEAPRWAGALDTQYF
TRBV12-3/TRBV12-4	TRBJ1-1	CASSLNGAVNTEAFF
TRBV27	TRBJ2-2	CASSRTVDTGELFF
TRBV6-5	TRBJ2-7	CASSLRGGQADSYEQYF
TRBV5-1	TRBJ2-2	CATKVDRLLNTGELFF
TRBV14	TRBJ1-3	CASSPGSPRGNTIYF
TRBV27	TRBJ2-7	CASSLSTLGGLVDEQYF
TRBV11-2	TRBJ2-5	CASSQGPVGQETQYF
TRBV20-1	TRBJ2-1	CSVYRTGGAWVNEQFF